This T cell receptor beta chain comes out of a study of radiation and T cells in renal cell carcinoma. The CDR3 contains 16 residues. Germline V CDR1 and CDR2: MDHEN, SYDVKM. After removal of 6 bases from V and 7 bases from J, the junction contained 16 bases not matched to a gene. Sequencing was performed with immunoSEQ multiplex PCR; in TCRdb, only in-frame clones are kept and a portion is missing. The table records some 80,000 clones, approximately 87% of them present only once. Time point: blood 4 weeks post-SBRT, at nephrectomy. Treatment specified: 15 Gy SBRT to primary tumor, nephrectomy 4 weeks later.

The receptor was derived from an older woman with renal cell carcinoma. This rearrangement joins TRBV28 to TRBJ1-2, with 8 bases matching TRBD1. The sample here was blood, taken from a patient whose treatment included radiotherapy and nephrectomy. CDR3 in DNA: TGTGCCAGCAGATACCCCGAGGACAGGGCGGGGGGTGGCTACACCTTC. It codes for CASRYPEDRAGGGYTF.